This TCR beta chain was obtained from a study of blood T cell repertoires in COVID-19. On the study more broadly: The United States, Italy and Spain provided the acute and convalescent COVID-19 samples. PBMCs, B-cell-depleted T cells, or T cells provided the cDNA or gDNA that made up the material.

The length of the CDR3 is 16 residues. The V and J ends lost 5 bases and 1 base respectively, with 17 bases between them. Per the germline V gene, CDR1 is LGHDT and CDR2 is YNNKEL (reference sequence). As handled by the study authors: Estimates of nucleated cell counts were drawn from the amplification of reference gene primers. TCRdb's copy holds only in-frame clones and misses some; the assay was immunoSEQ multiplex PCR. D and trimming come from the DNA, and the V and J calls and clone size come from that table. The sample holds approximately 250,000 clones, less than 90% seen once. The sequencing input was peripheral blood. This sequence joins TRBV3-1 (or the pseudogene TRBV3-2) and TRBJ1-1; D possibly corresponds to TRBD1 (5 bases). This receptor was identified in a woman in her thirties or forties who had recovered from COVID-19. The chain's CDR3 is CASSTTGGKGNTEAFF. CDR3 nucleotide sequence: TGTGCCAGCAGCACCACCGGGGGGAAGGGGAACACTGAAGCTTTCTTT.